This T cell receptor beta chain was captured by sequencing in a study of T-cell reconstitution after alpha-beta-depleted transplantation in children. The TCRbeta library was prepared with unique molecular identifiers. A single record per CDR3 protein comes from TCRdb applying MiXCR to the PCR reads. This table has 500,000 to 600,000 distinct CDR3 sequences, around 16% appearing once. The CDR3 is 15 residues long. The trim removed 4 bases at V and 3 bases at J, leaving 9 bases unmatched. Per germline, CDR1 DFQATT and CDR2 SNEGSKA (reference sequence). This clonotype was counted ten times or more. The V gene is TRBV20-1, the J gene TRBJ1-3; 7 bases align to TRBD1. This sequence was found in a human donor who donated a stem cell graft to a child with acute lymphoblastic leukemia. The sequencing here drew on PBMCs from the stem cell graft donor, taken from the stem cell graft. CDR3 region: CSAKDRQEGGNTIYF. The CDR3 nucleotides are TGCAGTGCTAAGGACAGGCAAGAAGGTGGAAACACCATATATTTT.